This T cell receptor beta chain was identified during a study of spatial heterogeneity in lung cancer. About the research overall: Alpha-chain sequences were detected in numbers that were consistently lower than beta-chain sequences.

CDR3 size: 13 residues. Germline CDR1 is SGHAT and CDR2 is FQNNGV. V was pared by 5 bases and J by 4 bases, with 4 bases of the junction left unmatched. As for time point: sample taken at primary tumor resection. Whole RNA came from tumor, nontumor lung or frozen PBMC and was sequenced without being sorted. This clonotype has a count of ten or more. Single TCR cDNA molecules each had their own unique molecular identifier. MiXCR was run by TCRdb on the 5' RACE reads, yielding one entry per CDR3 protein. Of 90,000 or so distinct CDR3 sequences in the sample, around 8.6% were seen once. This chain joins TRBV11-2 and TRBJ1-1; 7 nucleotides align to TRBD1. The TCR originated in a male donor with early-stage non-small cell lung cancer. The specimen was PBMCs, collected at surgery. CDR3 region: CASSPTGFTEAFF. CDR3 sequence (DNA): TGTGCCAGCAGCCCGACAGGGTTCACTGAAGCTTTCTTT. Supplemented by reference TRBV11-2 and TRBJ1-1, the full variable domain reads EAGVAQSPRYKIIEKRQSVAFWCNPISGHATLYWYQQILGQGPKLLIQFQNNGVVDDSQLPKDRFSAERLKGVDSTLKIQPAKLEDSAVYLCASSPTGFTEAFFGQGTRLTVV.